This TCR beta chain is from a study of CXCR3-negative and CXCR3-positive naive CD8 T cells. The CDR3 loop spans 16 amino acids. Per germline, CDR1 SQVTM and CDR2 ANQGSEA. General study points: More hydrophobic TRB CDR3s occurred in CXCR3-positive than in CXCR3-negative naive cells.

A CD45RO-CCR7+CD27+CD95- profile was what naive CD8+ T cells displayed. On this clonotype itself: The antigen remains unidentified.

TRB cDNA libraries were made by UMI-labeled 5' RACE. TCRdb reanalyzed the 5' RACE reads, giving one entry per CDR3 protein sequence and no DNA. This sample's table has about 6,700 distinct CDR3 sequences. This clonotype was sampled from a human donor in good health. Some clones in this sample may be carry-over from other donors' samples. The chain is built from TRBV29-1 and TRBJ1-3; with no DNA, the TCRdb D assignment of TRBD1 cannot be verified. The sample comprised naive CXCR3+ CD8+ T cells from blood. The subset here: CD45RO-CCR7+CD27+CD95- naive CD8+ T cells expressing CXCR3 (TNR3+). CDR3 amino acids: CSVEDPGQFSGNTIYF. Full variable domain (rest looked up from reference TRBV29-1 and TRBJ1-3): SAVISQKPSRDICQRGTSLTIQCQVDSQVTMMFWYRQQPGQSLTLIATANQGSEATYESGFVIDKFPISRPNLTFSTLTVSNMSPEDSSIYLCSVEDPGQFSGNTIYFGEGSWLTVV.